Listed here are 27 T cell receptor beta chains from one sample, sequenced in a study of blood T cell repertoires in COVID-19. Profiling relied on immunoSEQ multiplex PCR, and the TCRdb table lists in-frame clones only, not all of them. The sample comprises approximately 7,600 clones, approximately 89% of which are singletons, and about 10% rests with the top ten. The material sequenced was peripheral blood. The receptors come from a human donor in a cohort sampled during active COVID-19.

The table lists this clone with a few counts. The chain couples TRBV19 to TRBJ1-2; TRBD1 agrees at 8 bases. The CDR3 consists of 15 residues. The V gene end was trimmed by 9 bases and the J gene end by 2 bases; junction bases not matched to a gene: 11. Germline CDR1 is LNHDA and CDR2 is SQIVND (reference sequence). The CDR3 DNA is TGTGCCAGCGCGGAGGCAGGGGGCTGGAACTATGGCTACACCTTC. It yields the protein CASAEAGGWNYGYTF.

This chain uses TRBV29-1 with TRBJ2-7; TRBD2 aligns across 7 bases. The CDR3 totals 15 residues. The V segment lost 2 bases and the J segment 4 bases; nucleotides outside the gene matches: 11. Germline V gives CDR1 SQVTM, CDR2 ANQGSEA. CDR3 in DNA: TGCAGCGTTGAATCCGAGCGGGGAGGTCCATACGAGCAGTACTTC. Protein: CSVESERGGPYEQYF.

Concerning this clone itself: Germline and junction disagree at one end, which may indicate a read error. The chain combines TRBV20-1 with TRBJ2-4; D may be TRBD1 (7 bases). Germline V gene sequence: CDR1 DFQATT, CDR2 SNEGSKA (reference sequence). The CDR3 has 11 amino acids. This chain's CDR3 is CSASRRDSKNF. The CDR3 nucleotides read TGCAGTGCTAGTCGGCGGGACAGTAAGAACTTC.

The chain uses TRBV18 and TRBJ2-1, with D possibly matching TRBD2 (6 bases). Per germline, CDR1 KGHSH and CDR2 LQKENI. CDR3 length equals 16 residues. Trimming pared 4 bases from V and 4 bases from J, leaving 17 bases between. CDR3 in amino acids: CASSQDFGTSYNEQFF. The CDR3 DNA reads as TGTGCCAGCTCACAAGACTTCGGGACTTCGTACAATGAGCAGTTCTTC.

This sequence joins TRBV20-1 and TRBJ1-2; D not certain. CDR3 length equals 11 residues. V lost 6 bases to trimming and J lost 8 bases, with 13 bases between them. Germline V gene sequence: CDR1 DFQATT, CDR2 SNEGSKA (reference sequence). CDR3 sequence: CSADPMGGYTF. The CDR3 nucleotides read TGCAGTGCCGATCCAATGGGCGGCTACACCTTC.

V is TRBV19 and J is TRBJ2-5, with 9 bases fitting TRBD2. This CDR3 has 15 residues. The V gene's germline CDR1 is LNHDA and CDR2 SQIVND (reference sequence). The V gene end was trimmed by 4 bases and the J gene end by 5 bases; junction bases not matched to a gene: 8. Here the CDR3 DNA reads TGTGCCAGTAGTAGCGGGAGGGTGGTTCGGGAGACCCAGTACTTC. This sequence encodes CASSSGRVVRETQYF.

The CDR3 sequence: CASSPLSGANVLTF. The CDR3 bases are TGTGCCAGCTCTCCCCTCTCTGGGGCCAACGTCCTGACTTTC. V is TRBV28 and J is TRBJ2-6; D unresolved. This CDR3 spans 14 amino acids. Trimming shortened V by 8 bases and J by 0 bases, and 8 bases separated the two germline ends. CDR1 and CDR2 (germline): MDHEN, SYDVKM.

The rearrangement uses TRBV4-1 and TRBJ2-5, with 9 bases aligning to TRBD2. This CDR3 is 15 amino acids long. Germline V lookup: CDR1 MGHRA, CDR2 YSYEKL. J was trimmed by 5 bases and V by 4 bases; bases with no gene match: 8. The CDR3 loop reads CASSPPGLAGETQYF. The CDR3 DNA sequence: TGCGCCAGCAGCCCCCCGGGACTAGCTGGCGAGACCCAGTACTTC.

The chain carries TRBV18 and TRBJ2-7; D call uncertain. The CDR3 loop spans 11 amino acids. Germline V gene data show CDR1 as KGHSH and CDR2 as LQKENI. Trimming stripped 2 bases from V and 5 bases from J, with 4 bases between. The CDR3 region is CASSPGHEQYF. The CDR3 bases are TGTGCCAGCTCACCAGGCCACGAGCAGTACTTC.

The chain combines TRBV2 with TRBJ2-7; 8 nucleotides align to TRBD2. CDR1 and CDR2 (germline): SNHLY, FYNNEI. The CDR3 is 15 amino acids. J gave up 2 bases and V 6 bases, and 9 bases lay outside the gene matches. This CDR3 reads CASRASGGRTYEQYF. In nucleotides, the CDR3 is TGTGCCAGCAGAGCCAGCGGGGGCAGGACCTACGAGCAGTACTTC.

The rearrangement uses TRBV5-1 and TRBJ2-3; possible D gene TRBD2, 5 bases. The CDR3 is 15 residues long. Germline values: CDR1 SGHRS, CDR2 YFSETQ. Trimming left V 2 bases short and J 2 bases short, with 12 bases between. The CDR3 sequence: CASSFIAQSTDTQYF. The CDR3 DNA sequence: TGCGCCAGCAGCTTCATAGCGCAGTCCACAGATACGCAGTATTTT.

This chain uses TRBV25-1 with TRBJ2-5; 8 nucleotides match TRBD1. Trimming cost V 5 bases and J 5 bases; bases outside gene matches: 7. This CDR3 region has 14 residues. Germline CDR1 is MGHDK and CDR2 is SYGVNS. The DNA of the CDR3 is TGTGCCAGCAGTAAGGACAGGGTGTGGGAGACCCAGTACTTC. This encodes CASSKDRVWETQYF.

The chain couples TRBV10-1 to TRBJ2-2, with TRBD1 as a possible D gene (5 bases). Trimming took off 7 bases at V and 1 base at J, with 10 bases between the two ends. The CDR3 runs to 14 residues. Per the germline V gene, CDR1 is WNHNN and CDR2 is SYGVQD (reference sequence). As DNA, the CDR3 is TGCGCCAGCACAGCGCAGGGGAACACCGGGGAGCTGTTTTTT. Translation gives CASTAQGNTGELFF.

V usage is TRBV18 and J usage is TRBJ2-1, with 11 bases identical to TRBD2. Per germline, CDR1 KGHSH and CDR2 LQKENI. The CDR3 extends over 16 amino acids. The ends lost 5 bases at V and 9 bases at J; junction bases unmatched: 12. The CDR3 nucleotides read TGTGCCAGCTCATGGGGACTAGCGGCGGAGTTGGGTGAGCAGTTCTTC. Translated, it gives CASSWGLAAELGEQFF.

The J gene is TRBJ1-1, the V gene TRBV10-1; D is unresolved. The CDR3 runs to 16 residues. V lost 3 bases to trimming and J lost 7 bases, with 21 bases between them. CDR1 is WNHNN, CDR2 SYGVQD, per germline (reference sequence). In DNA, the CDR3 is TGCGCCAGCAGTGAAGCGGATATACCGGTCGGGAGTGAAGCTTTCTTT. Translation gives CASSEADIPVGSEAFF.

V usage is TRBV2 and J usage is TRBJ2-1; D possibly corresponds to TRBD2 (5 bases). This CDR3 contains 13 residues. V was shortened by 8 bases and J by 5 bases, with 13 bases between the two germline ends. Germline CDR1 is SNHLY and CDR2 is FYNNEI. CDR3 in DNA: TGTGCCAGCCAGCCAGCGGTGGACAATGAGCAGTTCTTC. Its protein product is CASQPAVDNEQFF.

J is TRBJ1-6 and V is TRBV18, with no clear D. Germline CDR1 is KGHSH and CDR2 is LQKENI. The length of the CDR3 is 15 residues. Trimming cost V 0 bases and J 7 bases, with 10 bases left between them. The CDR3 region is CASSPPGGPNSPLHF. The DNA for the CDR3 is TGTGCCAGCTCACCACCAGGAGGGCCGAATTCACCCCTCCACTTT.

The V call is TRBV7-9, the J call TRBJ2-2; D is ambiguous. Germline CDR1 is SEHNR and CDR2 is FQNEAQ (reference sequence). V lost 4 bases to trimming and J lost 3 bases, with 12 bases between them. The length of the CDR3 is 15 residues. Here the CDR3 DNA reads TGTGCCAGCAGCTCCCCCCTTAAGCACACCGGGGAGCTGTTTTTT. It is translated as CASSSPLKHTGELFF.

The chain joins TRBV7-8 to TRBJ1-2; D perhaps matches TRBD1 (6 bases). V dropped 5 bases and J dropped 8 bases, with 18 bases sitting between them. Germline values: CDR1 SGHVS, CDR2 FQNEAQ. This CDR3 spans 14 amino acids. This CDR3 reads CASSKSAAGEGYTF. DNA of the CDR3: TGTGCCAGCAGCAAAAGTGCGGCAGGGGAAGGCTACACCTTC.

The rearrangement links TRBV29-1 to TRBJ2-3, with D maybe TRBD2 (6 bases). There are 13 residues in the CDR3. Germline V gene lookup returns CDR1 SQVTM and CDR2 ANQGSEA. Trimming took off 1 base at V and 2 bases at J, with 7 bases between the two ends. CDR3 in amino acids: CSVEADYTDTQYF. CDR3 DNA sequence: TGCAGCGTTGAAGCGGACTACACAGATACGCAGTATTTT.

This chain connects TRBV10-3 to TRBJ2-3; 7 bases fit TRBD1. Trimming at V came to 2 bases and at J to 0 bases, leaving 8 bases not matched to a gene. The CDR3 is made up of 17 amino acids. Germline CDR1 ENHRY, CDR2 SYGVKD. CDR3 DNA: TGTGCCATCAGTGAGCCTCAGACAGGGCCTAGCACAGATACGCAGTATTTT. Protein product: CAISEPQTGPSTDTQYF.

J is TRBJ2-3 and V is TRBV11-2; weak D call: TRBD1 (5 bases). Trimming took 0 bases from V and 5 from J, leaving 6 bases between them. Germline CDR1 SGHAT, CDR2 FQNNGV. This CDR3 contains 13 residues. CDR3 sequence (DNA): TGTGCCAGCAGCTTAGATCAGGGAGATACGCAGTATTTT. Translation: CASSLDQGDTQYF.

The genes are TRBV10-2 and TRBJ2-7; no definite D call. The germline V gene has CDR1 WSHSY and CDR2 SAAADI. The CDR3 is made up of 12 amino acids. Trimming took off 6 bases at V and 0 bases at J, with 6 bases between the two ends. As DNA, the CDR3 is TGCGCCAGCAGCCTCGGCTCCTACGAGCAGTACTTC. Its translation: CASSLGSYEQYF.

V usage is TRBV18 and J usage is TRBJ2-1; D might be TRBD1 (5 bases). This CDR3 has 15 amino acids. Germline-derived CDR1 and CDR2 are KGHSH and LQKENI. V was shortened by 5 bases and J by 2 bases, with 13 bases between the two germline ends. CDR3 sequence: CASSFAGYPYNEQFF. As DNA, the CDR3 is TGTGCCAGCTCATTCGCAGGGTACCCCTACAATGAGCAGTTCTTC.

The chain uses TRBV19 and TRBJ2-7, with 7 bases fitting TRBD2. With V trimmed by 5 bases and J by 2 bases, 3 bases remained unmatched. The CDR3 covers 13 residues. Germline loops: CDR1 LNHDA, CDR2 SQIVND (reference sequence). The CDR3 bases are TGTGCCAGTAGTGCGGGAGAGACCTACGAGCAGTACTTC. Translating gives CASSAGETYEQYF. Full variable domain (missing parts from reference TRBV19 and TRBJ2-7): DGGITQSPKYLFRKEGQNVTLSCEQNLNHDAMYWYRQDPGQGLRLIYYSQIVNDFQKGDIAEGYSVSREKKESFPLTVTSAQKNPTAFYLCASSAGETYEQYFGPGTRLTVT.

This clone was counted between two and nine times. CDR3 amino acids: CASSLGDNNNQPQHF. The CDR3 DNA reads TGCGCCAGCAGCTTGGGGGACAATAACAATCAGCCCCAGCATTTT. The genes are TRBV5-1 and TRBJ1-5, with TRBD1 as a possible D gene (6 bases). The V end lost 0 bases, the J end lost 3 bases, and 10 bases lay between the germline ends. This CDR3 region has 15 residues. From germline, CDR1 is SGHRS and CDR2 YFSETQ.

The chain combines TRBV6-5 with TRBJ1-5; 7 bases line up with TRBD1. V was clipped by 6 bases and J by 6 bases; unmatched bases: 8. CDR1 and CDR2 (germline): MNHEY, SVGAGI. CDR3 length equals 14 residues. The CDR3 here is CASRDRLISQPQHF. CDR3 DNA: TGTGCCAGCAGGGACAGGTTGATTAGTCAGCCCCAGCATTTT.